The entry below gives a single T cell receptor (beta chain) sequence along with its context. Its recognized antigen is unknown. The sample holds no much larger clone one base away, and base qualities are not on file. Unmatched junction bases come to 11, with V trimmed by 4 bases and J by 5 bases. Counted from cysteine to phenylalanine, this CDR3 has 15 amino acids. Solely the CDR3 DNA is kept, with 45 bases framed from the first base. CDR1 and CDR2 are drawn from the germline V gene: SQVTM, ANQGSEA. These data belong to a study of blood T cell repertoires in COVID-19 (dated by TCRdb to the early 2020s). Turning to the overall study: The collaborator samples originated in the United States, Italy and Spain and spanned the acute and convalescent phases of COVID-19. The repertoires were released in a freely available public database intended as a resource for research on the immune response to SARS-CoV-2. The material from the prospective study consisted of cDNA or gDNA derived from T cells, B-cell-depleted T cells, or PBMCs. Samples were obtained from the ongoing ImmuneRACE study (first 160 participants) and from some 1,200 subjects provided by 6 global collaborators. A de-identified subject ID, COVID-19 status, age in years and sex were almost always included in the sample metadata. Where HLA class I and class II types were available, the types were taken from metadata supplied by the sample provider, not from assay-based typing. Subjects who had been exposed to COVID-19, were actively infected with it, or had recovered from it provided the deeply sampled blood TCRbeta repertoires that made up the dataset. The full study reports these points: How much clinical and demographic metadata was included differed by source and by participant, and the metadata was provided uncurated.

In the prospective study, participants were roughly 18 to 100 years old, resided in fewer than 25 geographic areas of the United States, and were enrolled through a virtual design. To assign participants to cohorts, the prospective study relied on clinical history that participants themselves reported in a screening survey and a study questionnaire. Mobile phlebotomists in the prospective study collected whole blood, serum and a nasopharyngeal or oropharyngeal swab from every participant. Over a roughly 2-month period, participants in the prospective study had the option of providing additional blood draws and questionnaires. Blood samples from the prospective study were shipped frozen or at room temperature prior to DNA extraction. TCRbeta CDR3 regions were amplified from genomic DNA by means of the immunoSEQ Assay, a bias-controlled multiplex PCR. The paper's data handling went like this. Nucleated cell counts per sample were estimated from amplification of reference gene primers within the assay. Sequence reads were collapsed and filtered to measure the absolute abundance of every unique TCRbeta CDR3 rearrangement. For each sample, productive Simpson clonality was calculated as the square root of Simpson's diversity index across productive rearrangements. Sourced from immuneACCESS, this table was stored by TCRdb with only in-frame sequences that have V and J called. A share of the clones is absent; for the studies checked, an unresolved V gene accounts for under half, and the remainder has no known explanation. The DNA gave D and trimming, while V, J and clone size come from that table. This sample lists around 280,000 clones; nearly 90% were detected once. The leading ten clones occupy about 1.7% of the sample.

The TCR sequence derives from a woman aged 18-30 years with acute COVID-19. The rearrangement combines TRBV29-1 with TRBJ2-7; 10 of the junction bases match TRBD2. Sequenced sample: PBMCs or T cells enriched from blood (not recorded which). The CDR3 protein: CSVVSSASGSHEQYF. The DNA is TGCAGCGTTGTTTCCTCGGCTAGCGGGAGTCACGAGCAGTACTTC.